This T cell receptor beta chain was identified during a study of monozygotic twins with inflammatory bowel disease. cDNA for each sample came from eight separate reactions. UMIs with a 6-nucleotide sample barcode were added by template switching. TCRdb reanalyzed the 5' RACE reads and collapses them to one entry per CDR3 protein, without DNA. The sample's table shows approximately 390,000 distinct CDR3 sequences. General study results and limits: There was no support for any single strong signal or clonotype associated with IBD. Relative to healthy twins, IBD patients had fewer clonotypes in common with others, a gap that was especially apparent with disease activity.

CDR1 is DFQATT and CDR2 is SNEGSKA in the germline V gene (reference sequence). This CDR3 is built from 17 residues. Concerning this clonotype itself: Its antigen is still unknown.

This TCR was sampled from a human donor with ulcerative colitis or Crohn's disease, or a healthy co-twin of an affected twin (not recorded which). The V and J genes are TRBV20-1 and TRBJ2-2; the D gene TCRdb calls, TRBD1, cannot be checked with no DNA. Source material: blood. The CDR3 sequence is CSARDYKGQGYTGELFF.